These 20 T cell receptor beta chains came from one sample sequenced in a study of shared clonotypes between healthy human individuals (dated by TCRdb to about 2020). Library method: the immunoSEQ multiplex PCR assay. Entries here come from immuneACCESS through TCRdb and include only in-frame sequences with V and J called. Some clones fail to appear in such tables; in the studies checked, an unresolved V gene covers under half of the shortfall, and the cause of the remainder is unknown. The sample table shows over a million clones, and roughly 96% are seen once. The top ten hold over 1% of the sample. Sequenced sample: naive CD4+ T cells sorted from blood. Reading the label with the study, this specimen's cell subset or site is: CD45RA+ positively selected. These receptors originate from a man under 40 in good health.

The CDR3 nucleotides are TGTGCCAGCAGTTCTCTGGGGGTAGGGCTCTCTGGGGCCAACGTCCTGACTTTC. Translating it yields CASSSLGVGLSGANVLTF. The chain has TRBV27 and TRBJ2-6, with D perhaps matching TRBD1 or TRBD2 (5 bases each). Deletions cut 4 bases from V and 0 bases from J, with 16 bases between. From germline, CDR1 is MNHEY and CDR2 SMNVEV (reference sequence). This CDR3 is built from 18 residues.

Comments on this clone: The same CDR3 can be traced to other DNA sequences in this sample. The chain joins TRBV6-5 to TRBJ2-3, with D possibly TRBD2 on 5 matching bases. CDR1 is MNHEY, CDR2 SVGAGI, per germline. Trimming removed 6 bases at V and 6 bases at J, with 10 bases between. The CDR3 spans 12 residues. The CDR3 here is CASSRGADTQYF. CDR3 DNA: TGTGCCAGCAGCCGGGGTGCGGATACGCAGTATTTT.

The chain is built from TRBV7-3 and TRBJ1-2; no reliable D call. Trimming pared 3 bases from V and 8 bases from J, leaving 16 bases between. The germline CDR1 and CDR2 sequences are SGHTA and FQGTGA. The CDR3 length is 14 residues. The CDR3 spells CASSFVPAETGYTF. The DNA for the CDR3 is TGTGCCAGCAGCTTCGTGCCAGCGGAGACGGGCTACACCTTC.

The chain uses TRBV2 and TRBJ1-2; a weak D match, TRBD1 (6 bases). Trimming stripped 3 bases from V and 3 bases from J, with 11 bases between. CDR1 and CDR2 (germline): SNHLY, FYNNEI. The CDR3 runs to 14 residues. This CDR3 reads CASSDAGVHYGYTF. CDR3 nucleotide sequence: TGTGCCAGCAGTGATGCAGGGGTCCACTATGGCTACACCTTC.

This chain uses TRBV28 with TRBJ1-4, with TRBD1 matching 8 bases. Germline-derived CDR1 and CDR2 are MDHEN and SYDVKM. This CDR3 has 15 amino acids. V dropped 10 bases and J dropped 4; count of bases not matched to a gene: 11. The CDR3 nucleotides are TGTGCCACGCTATCTAACAGGGGGGGTAATGAAAAACTGTTTTTT. Translation gives CATLSNRGGNEKLFF.

This chain uses TRBV18 with TRBJ2-7; D not resolved. V lost 3 bases and J lost 5, with 14 bases in between. The CDR3 is 14 amino acids. Germline CDR1 reads KGHSH; CDR2 reads LQKENI. In nucleotides, the CDR3 is TGTGCCAGCTCACCCCAGGCCATAGTGAACGAGCAGTACTTC. This translates into CASSPQAIVNEQYF.

The genes are TRBV5-1 and TRBJ2-2, with 9 bases that match TRBD1. V dropped 2 bases and J dropped 4; count of bases not matched to a gene: 6. The CDR3 has 16 amino acids. Germline CDR1 is SGHRS and CDR2 is YFSETQ. In DNA, the CDR3 is TGCGCCAGCAGCTTTTTCGGACAGGGGCCCACCGGGGAGCTGTTTTTT. Residues: CASSFFGQGPTGELFF.

V is TRBV18 and J is TRBJ1-2, with 8 bases lining up with TRBD1. This CDR3 is 13 amino acids long. The trim removed 2 bases at V and 8 bases at J, leaving 4 bases unmatched. Germline values: CDR1 KGHSH, CDR2 LQKENI. Written as DNA, the CDR3 is TGTGCCAGCTCACCAGGGACAGGTCGGGGCTACACCTTC. Amino acid sequence: CASSPGTGRGYTF. The whole variable domain, remainder taken from reference TRBV18 and TRBJ1-2, is NAGVMQNPRHLVRRRGQEARLRCSPMKGHSHVYWYRQLPEEGLKFMVYLQKENIIDESGMPKERFSAEFPKEGPSILRIQQVVRGDSAAYFCASSPGTGRGYTFGSGTRLTVV.

The gene calls are TRBV6-1 and TRBJ1-5, with D possibly being TRBD1 (6 bases). Between the trimmed V and J ends, which lost 0 bases and 15 bases, there was a span of 12 bases. CDR1 MNHNS and CDR2 SASEGT come from the germline V gene. This CDR3 contains 12 residues. The CDR3 is CASSEAGARWHF. The DNA of the CDR3 is TGTGCCAGCAGTGAAGCGGGGGCTCGGTGGCATTTT.

The genes are TRBV6-5 and TRBJ1-2, with D possibly TRBD1 on 6 matching bases. The CDR3 contains 13 residues. The V end lost 2 bases, the J end lost 4 bases, and 8 bases lay between the germline ends. Germline V lookup: CDR1 MNHEY, CDR2 SVGAGI. CDR3 in amino acids: CASSYRGVYGYTF. The CDR3 DNA reads as TGTGCCAGCAGTTACAGGGGGGTCTATGGCTACACCTTC.

This chain connects TRBV7-9 to TRBJ2-5; D perhaps matches TRBD2 (5 bases). The V and J ends lost 5 bases and 4 bases respectively, with 11 bases between them. The CDR3 totals 13 residues. Germline lookup yields CDR1 SEHNR and CDR2 FQNEAQ (reference sequence). CDR3 nucleotides: TGTGCCAGCAGCGCCACTAGAGTAGAGACCCAGTACTTC. Its protein is CASSATRVETQYF.

Worth noting for this clone: Within the sample, other DNA sequences also encode this same CDR3. The chain combines TRBV5-4 with TRBJ1-2; unclear D gene. Germline V gene data show CDR1 as SGHNT and CDR2 as YYREEE (reference sequence). V gave up 1 base and J gave up 4 bases, with 5 bases separating them. The CDR3 consists of 12 residues. CDR3 nucleotide sequence: TGTGCCAGCAGCTTGTCCAGCTATGGCTACACCTTC. Protein sequence: CASSLSSYGYTF.

The chain joins TRBV5-1 to TRBJ2-7, with TRBD1 identical over 8 bases. With 4 bases clipped from V and 4 bases from J, the junction kept 13 bases outside the gene matches. The germline CDR1 and CDR2 sequences are SGHRS and YFSETQ. This CDR3 comprises 16 residues. CDR3: CASSPLITGGSYEQYF. CDR3 DNA: TGCGCCAGCAGCCCGCTGATCACAGGGGGTTCATACGAGCAGTACTTC.

J is TRBJ2-1 and V is TRBV30; 7 bases agree with TRBD2. V trimming: 4 bases; J trimming: 6 bases; junction bases outside the gene matches: 9. CDR3 length: 14 amino acids. From germline, CDR1 is GTSNPN and CDR2 SVGIG (reference sequence). The CDR3 protein is CAWMGTGGSNEQFF. The CDR3 nucleotides read TGTGCCTGGATGGGGACGGGAGGTAGCAATGAGCAGTTCTTC.

V is TRBV28 and J is TRBJ2-2, with TRBD2 identical over 7 bases. Germline trimming cut 8 bases from V and 0 bases from J; bases unmatched to any gene: 3. Germline-derived CDR1 and CDR2 are MDHEN and SYDVKM. The CDR3 is 14 amino acids. The CDR3 DNA follows: TGTGCCAGCGCCGGACTAGCGAACACCGGGGAGCTGTTTTTT. It translates to CASAGLANTGELFF.

This clone has a single count. This chain joins TRBV7-6 and TRBJ2-1; 10 bases are a match to TRBD2. V was clipped by 6 bases and J by 9 bases; unmatched bases: 5. Germline V lookup: CDR1 SGHVS, CDR2 FNYEAQ. The CDR3 is made up of 13 amino acids. The CDR3 loop is CASRSLAGVEQFF. The CDR3 nucleotides read TGTGCCAGCAGGTCCCTAGCGGGAGTTGAGCAGTTCTTC.

The chain combines TRBV4-1 with TRBJ1-3; no firm D call. CDR1 and CDR2 from the germline V gene are MGHRA and YSYEKL. This CDR3 comprises 16 residues. Trimming removed 0 bases from V and 3 bases from J, with 12 bases in between. The CDR3 reads CASSQEKETYGNTIYF. The CDR3 nucleotides are TGCGCCAGCAGCCAAGAAAAGGAAACGTATGGAAACACCATATATTTT.

This clone was counted between two and nine times. At the DNA level, this CDR3 is encoded by other sequences in the same sample as well. The V call is TRBV9, the J call TRBJ2-1, with D maybe TRBD2 (5 bases). Trimming left V 2 bases short and J 0 bases short, with 6 bases between. The CDR3 sequence is 14 residues long. CDR1 is SGDLS and CDR2 is YYNGEE in the germline V gene. In DNA form, the CDR3 reads TGTGCCAGCAGCGTGGGGAGCTCCTACAATGAGCAGTTCTTC. Amino acid sequence: CASSVGSSYNEQFF.

The V gene is TRBV19, the J gene TRBJ2-7; D is undetermined. Germline V gene sequence: CDR1 LNHDA, CDR2 SQIVND (reference sequence). The V end was cut by 3 bases, the J end by 3 bases, with 15 bases between. The CDR3 extends over 15 amino acids. CDR3 sequence reads: CASSMGLDIYYEQYF. CDR3 nucleotide sequence: TGTGCCAGTAGTATGGGCCTAGACATATACTACGAGCAGTACTTC.

The chain employs TRBV28 and TRBJ2-7, with TRBD1 matching 7 bases. With V trimmed by 10 bases and J by 0 bases, 9 bases remained unmatched. CDR1 and CDR2 (germline): MDHEN, SYDVKM. The CDR3 spans 14 residues. The CDR3 loop is CATTGTAPSYEQYF. For the CDR3, the DNA is TGTGCCACCACCGGGACAGCACCCTCCTACGAGCAGTACTTC. The full variable domain, completed using reference TRBV28 and TRBJ2-7, is DVKVTQSSRYLVKRTGEKVFLECVQDMDHENMFWYRQDPGLGLRLIYFSYDVKMKEKGDIPEGYSVSREKKERFSLILESASTNQTSMYLCATTGTAPSYEQYFGPGTRLTVT.